This T cell receptor beta chain was identified during a study of T cell responses to AZD1222 COVID-19 vaccine. Profiled with immunoSEQ multiplex PCR; TCRdb holds only in-frame clones, not every one. The table shows approximately 120,000 clones, with around 88% occurring only once. The CDR3 sequence is 13 residues long. Germline assignment: CDR1 SGHVS and CDR2 FNYEAQ. Trimming pared 5 bases from V and 2 bases from J, leaving 10 bases between. The chain is built from TRBV7-6 and TRBJ2-7; D remains ambiguous. The clonotype was recovered from an adult in good health. This sample comprised peripheral blood, obtained on day 0 of MenACWY control vaccination. CDR3 nucleotide sequence: TGTGCCAGCAGCGCGCCAGGCACCTACGAGCAGTACTTC. It is translated as CASSAPGTYEQYF.